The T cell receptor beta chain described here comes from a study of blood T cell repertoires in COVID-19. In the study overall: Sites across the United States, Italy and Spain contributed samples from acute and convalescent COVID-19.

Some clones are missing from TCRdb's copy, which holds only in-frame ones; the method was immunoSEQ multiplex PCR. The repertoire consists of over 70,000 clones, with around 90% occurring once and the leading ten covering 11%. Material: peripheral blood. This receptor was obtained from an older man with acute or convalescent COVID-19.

The CDR3 nucleotides are TGTGCCAGCAGCCAAGAACACGGGAGGACTGAAGCTTTCTTT. The encoded protein is CASSQEHGRTEAFF. This chain links TRBV14 with TRBJ1-1, with unresolved D. From germline, CDR1 is SGHDN and CDR2 FVKESK. The CDR3 loop spans 14 amino acids. V lost 0 bases to trimming and J lost 5 bases, with 10 bases between them.